This is a list of T cell receptor beta chains from one sample in a study of blood T cell repertoires in COVID-19. Profiled with immunoSEQ multiplex PCR; TCRdb holds only in-frame clones, not every one. The repertoire holds 150,000 to 200,000 clones, with 79% as singletons. What was sequenced was peripheral blood. The receptors were gathered from a man aged 60 to 69 with active or convalescent COVID-19. CDR3s include the opening cysteine and the closing phenylalanine or tryptophan. D genes are given only for firm matches. Clone size is given for some rows only: seen once, a few or many times, or a class if the clone is expanded.

CDR3nt,CDR3aa,v_gene,d_gene,abundance,j_gene,len
TGTGCCAGTAGTATACCTCCGGGACTTTACAATGAGCAGTTCTTC,CASSIPPGLYNEQFF,TRBV19,NA,NA,TRBJ2-1,15
TGTGCCAGCTCACCCGGGGCAGGGGTCGAGCAGTACTTC,CASSPGAGVEQYF,TRBV18,NA,NA,TRBJ2-7,13
TGTGCCAGCTCACCAGGGCCGGATGGCTACACCTTC,CASSPGPDGYTF,TRBV18,NA,NA,TRBJ1-2,12
TGTGCCAGCAGTGAACGGGGATACGCAGATACGCAGTATTTT,CASSERGYADTQYF,TRBV6-1,NA,NA,TRBJ2-3,14
TGTGCCAGCAGTTCCGGACAGAGGAGCTCCTACAATGAGCAGTTCTTC,CASSSGQRSSYNEQFF,TRBV27,NA,few,TRBJ2-1,16
TGTGCCAGCGGAACAGGGTGGGGTGAAAAACTGTTTTTT,CASGTGWGEKLFF,TRBV28,NA,NA,TRBJ1-4,13
TGTGCCAGTAGTGAAAAAAGGGGCTCACCCCTCCACTTT,CASSEKRGSPLHF,TRBV19,NA,NA,TRBJ1-6,13
TGTGCCAGCAGAGGGGACAGACCGAACACCGGGGAGCTGTTTTTT,CASRGDRPNTGELFF,TRBV6-5,TRBD1,NA,TRBJ2-2,15
TGCGCCAGCAGCTTGAAGGACAGAAACACTGAAGCTTTCTTT,CASSLKDRNTEAFF,TRBV5-1,NA,NA,TRBJ1-1,14
TGTGCCTGGAGTGCCCCGGGAATTAGCACAGATACGCAGTATTTT,CAWSAPGISTDTQYF,TRBV30,NA,NA,TRBJ2-3,15
TGTGCCAGCAGCCAGGGGGGCGTTGAGCAGTTCTTC,CASSQGGVEQFF,TRBV7-2,NA,NA,TRBJ2-1,12
TGTGCCAGCAGCTTAGTCGGGACTGGTGGAACCCAGTACTTC,CASSLVGTGGTQYF,TRBV7-9,NA,NA,TRBJ2-5,14
TGTGCCAGCAGTCTTAACAGGGGTAGAGAGACCCAGTACTTC,CASSLNRGRETQYF,TRBV28,TRBD1,NA,TRBJ2-5,14
TGTGCCAGCAGCTTATCAAGGGGACTAGCGAGGGAGAACATTCAGTACTTC,CASSLSRGLARENIQYF,TRBV7-9,TRBD2,NA,TRBJ2-4,17
TGTGCCAGCATAAGGAGGGAGAAGGGGCATGAGCAGTTCTTC,CASIRREKGHEQFF,TRBV9,NA,few,TRBJ2-1,14
TGTGCCAGCAGCCCTAGCGGGAGTGGCCCCTACGAGCAGTACTTC,CASSPSGSGPYEQYF,TRBV7-3,TRBD2,NA,TRBJ2-7,15
TGTGCCACCAGCAGCGGGGACAAGGCTAGGGAGCCCCAGCATTTT,CATSSGDKAREPQHF,TRBV15,NA,NA,TRBJ1-5,15
TGTGCCAGCAGTTTATCGGGGGGACGAAATGAGCAGTTCTTC,CASSLSGGRNEQFF,TRBV28,TRBD2,NA,TRBJ2-1,14
TGTGCCTGGAGTGGGGGGACACACTCCTACGAGCAGTACTTC,CAWSGGTHSYEQYF,TRBV30,NA,many,TRBJ2-7,14
TGTGCCAGCAGCCAATCCGGGACAGGAGCCTCCTACGAGCAGTACTTC,CASSQSGTGASYEQYF,TRBV3-1/TRBV3-2,TRBD1,NA,TRBJ2-7,16
TGTGCCAGCAGTTACAGGGGGGGTCAGCCCCAGCATTTT,CASSYRGGQPQHF,TRBV28,TRBD1,NA,TRBJ1-5,13
TGTGCCAGCAGCGTCAGCGGGAGGGTCCGGCAGCAGTTCTTC,CASSVSGRVRQQFF,TRBV9,TRBD2,NA,TRBJ2-1,14
TGCGCCAGCAGCTTGACTAGCGGGAAGGACAATGAGCAGTTCTTC,CASSLTSGKDNEQFF,TRBV5-1,TRBD2,once,TRBJ2-1,15
TGTGCCAGCACCTTGAACAGGGAAGAGACCCAGTACTTC,CASTLNREETQYF,TRBV5-4,NA,NA,TRBJ2-5,13
TGCGCCAGCAGTCACCCCTCAAGGCGGGAGCAGTACTTC,CASSHPSRREQYF,TRBV23-1,NA,few,TRBJ2-7,13
TGTGCCAGCAGACACCACGGGACAGGGGACATCAACGAGCAGTACTTC,CASRHHGTGDINEQYF,TRBV28,TRBD1,NA,TRBJ2-7,16
TGTGCCAGCAGCGTAGCTTTGGATAGCGGACAGTTCTTC,CASSVALDSGQFF,TRBV9,NA,NA,TRBJ2-1,13
TGCAGTGCTAGTTCACCCGGGACTAGCGCCGACGAGCAGTACTTC,CSASSPGTSADEQYF,TRBV20-1,TRBD2,NA,TRBJ2-7,15
TGTGCCAGCAGTTTGCCGGACAGAGGACAGAACACTGAAGCTTTCTTT,CASSLPDRGQNTEAFF,TRBV27,NA,once,TRBJ1-1,16